This record concerns one TCR beta chain sequence. V dropped 3 bases and J dropped 7; count of bases not matched to a gene: 16. The germline V gene encodes CDR1 SGDLS and CDR2 YYNGEE. This CDR3 is 18 amino acids long. This entry comes from a study of sequential checkpoint blockade in melanoma. Here immunoSEQ multiplex PCR was the method, and the copy in TCRdb shows in-frame clones only, minus some. The profile shows about 20,000 clones, over 55% of them singletons. Described treatment: randomized to nivolumab then ipilimumab (arm A) or the reverse (arm B). The chain couples TRBV9 to TRBJ2-1; 10 nucleotides line up with TRBD2. This receptor was taken from a human donor with melanoma. Sequenced material: CD8+ T cells sorted from blood (inferred from file names), taken from a patient given nivolumab and ipilimumab in sequence. The CDR3 region has the DNA TGTGCCAGCAGCGCCCCTGGCCCTCTAGCGGGAGTAGAGAATGAGCAGTTCTTC. This codes for CASSAPGPLAGVENEQFF.